The clone carrying this TCR beta chain was observed a single time. RNA was extracted with the RNeasy kit, and a quantity of about 0.45 to 1 ug was reverse transcribed using random hexamers. The CDR3 of TCR beta was amplified by immunoSEQ multiplex PCR across 54 Vbeta and 13 Jbeta. TCRdb ran MiXCR on the immunoSEQ multiplex PCR reads and lists one entry per CDR3 protein. This table holds around 45,000 distinct CDR3 sequences, 80% to 95% found once. The source of the sample is a study of CD8 T cells in Susac syndrome. Germline assignment: CDR1 LGHNT and CDR2 FRNRAP. V lost 3 bases and J 4 bases, leaving 13 bases between the germline ends. This CDR3 is 15 amino acids long. Negative magnetic isolation gave CD8+ and CD4+ cells; FACS enriched CD8+ TEMRA.

The rearrangement uses TRBV12-5 and TRBJ1-3; D is possibly TRBD1 (6 bases). The TCR comes from a human donor in good health. The sequencing input was CD8+ T cells from PBMCs. The CDR3: CASGLTDSYGNTIYF. The CDR3 DNA reads TGTGCTAGTGGTTTAACGGACAGCTACGGAAACACCATATATTTT.